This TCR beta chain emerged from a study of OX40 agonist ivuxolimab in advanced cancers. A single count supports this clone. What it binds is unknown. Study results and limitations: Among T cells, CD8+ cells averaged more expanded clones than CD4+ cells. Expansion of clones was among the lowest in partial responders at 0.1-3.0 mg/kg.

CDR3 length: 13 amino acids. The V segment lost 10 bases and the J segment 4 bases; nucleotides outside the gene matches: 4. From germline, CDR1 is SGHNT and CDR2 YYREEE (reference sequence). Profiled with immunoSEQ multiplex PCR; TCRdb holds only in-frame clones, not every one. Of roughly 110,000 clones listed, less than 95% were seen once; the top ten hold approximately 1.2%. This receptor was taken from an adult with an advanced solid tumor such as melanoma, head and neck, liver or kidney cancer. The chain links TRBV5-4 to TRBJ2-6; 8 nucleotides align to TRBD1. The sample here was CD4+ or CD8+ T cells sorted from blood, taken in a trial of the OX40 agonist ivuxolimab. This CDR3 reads CAWTGNGANVLTF. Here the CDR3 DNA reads TGTGCCTGGACAGGGAACGGGGCCAACGTCCTGACTTTC.